The clone carrying this T cell receptor (beta chain) was detected a few times. The germline V and J ends were trimmed by 4 bases and 1 base, with 19 bases remaining between them. The CDR3 has 16 residues. CDR1 GTSNPN and CDR2 SVGIG come from the germline V gene (reference sequence). Here immunoSEQ multiplex PCR was the method, and the copy in TCRdb shows in-frame clones only, minus some. The repertoire includes roughly 29,000 clones, about 92% of them detected once, and more than 0.35% sits in the top ten. This entry belongs to a study of T cell changes during pregnancy in multiple sclerosis. The sequence was obtained from a female donor with multiple sclerosis, enrolled in a pregnancy study. This sample comprised CD4+ T cells from peripheral blood mononuclear cells, obtained after pregnancy. The rearrangement uses TRBV30 and TRBJ1-1; a weak D match, TRBD1 (6 bases). The CDR3, as DNA: TGTGCCTGGACCTCTCATACAGGGTTGGGGAACACTGAAGCTTTCTTT. Amino acids: CAWTSHTGLGNTEAFF.